These 16 T cell receptor beta chains originate from one sample sequenced in a study of regulatory T cells in long-lasting Graves disease. Through Arm-PCR of CDR3 regions and iRepertoire HTBI primers, TCR beta libraries were built. TCRdb passed the multiplex PCR reads through MiXCR, listing each CDR3 protein once. The repertoire holds about 540,000 distinct CDR3 sequences, with 13% as singletons. The time point is: newly diagnosed GD, antithyroid drugs for less than 3 months. The TCR library used RNA extracted from PBMCs. These data were also filed under a second study, of T cells in Graves' hyperthyroidism and ophthalmopathy.

The sample consisted of peripheral blood mononuclear cells (PBMCs), taken at new diagnosis, from a patient treated with antithyroid drugs. The origin of the receptors is a man younger than 45 with Graves disease.

This clonotype was observed at least ten times. The chain combines TRBV12-3 or TRBV12-4 with TRBJ1-2; a possible D gene is TRBD1 (5 bases). With 6 bases removed from V and 2 bases from J, the gap between germline ends came to 13 bases. There are 14 residues in the CDR3. The CDR3 region has the DNA TGTGCCAGCAGCCCGGGACGGCGCAACTATGGCTACACCTTC. Protein: CASSPGRRNYGYTF.

This clonotype has a handful of counts. The chain employs TRBV6-4 and TRBJ2-3; 7 positions match TRBD2. CDR1 is MRHNA, CDR2 SNTAGT, per germline. The length of the CDR3 is 15 residues. The V and J ends lost 5 bases and 2 bases, in that order; junction bases with no gene match: 7. The CDR3 loop is CASSPSGLPTDTQYF. CDR3 nucleotides: TGTGCCAGCAGTCCCTCGGGACTACCCACAGATACGCAGTATTTT.

This clonotype appeared a few times. V and J are TRBV9 and TRBJ2-1; D is perhaps TRBD1 (5 bases). Trimming cost V 3 bases and J 4 bases, with 8 bases left between them. Germline V CDR1 and CDR2: SGDLS, YYNGEE. This CDR3 is 13 amino acids long. The CDR3 protein is CASSEQEYNEQFF. The CDR3 region has the DNA TGTGCCAGCAGCGAACAGGAGTACAATGAGCAGTTCTTC. The full variable domain, its missing parts supplied by reference TRBV9 and TRBJ2-1, is DSGVTQTPKHLITATGQRVTLRCSPRSGDLSVYWYQQSLDQGLQFLIQYYNGEERAKGNILERFSAQQFPDLHSELNLSSLELGDSALYFCASSEQEYNEQFFGPGTRLTVL.

Of note for this clonotype: One base away lies a much larger clone, so this may be a sequencing read error. The CDR3 sequence is CASSMNQLTVTQYF. CDR3 DNA: TGTGCCAGCAGTATGAACCAACTCACAGTTACGCAGTATTTT. The J gene is TRBJ2-3, the V gene TRBV12-3 or TRBV12-4; no clear D gene. This CDR3 is built from 14 residues.

This clonotype was seen at least ten times. The CDR3 DNA follows: TGTGCCAGCAGCCTCACATTTGACAGGGGGGGGTATCAGCCCCAGCATTTT. This translates into CASSLTFDRGGYQPQHF. The gene calls are TRBV27 and TRBJ1-5, with 9 bases aligning to TRBD1. The germline V gene encodes CDR1 MNHEY and CDR2 SMNVEV (reference sequence). V shed 6 bases, J shed 5 bases, and the junction held 14 bases outside the gene matches. This CDR3 comprises 17 residues.

This clonotype was found many times. V is TRBV20-1 and J is TRBJ2-7; a weak D match, TRBD2 (7 bases). CDR3 length: 14 residues. V gave up 4 bases and J gave up 3 bases, with 16 bases separating them. The germline V gene has CDR1 DFQATT and CDR2 SNEGSKA (reference sequence). This CDR3 is CSAIGEAGHYEQYF. CDR3 sequence (DNA): TGCAGTGCTATTGGTGAAGCGGGACACTACGAGCAGTACTTC.

This clonotype turned up a few times. This chain connects TRBV12-3 or TRBV12-4 to TRBJ2-5; perhaps D is TRBD1 or TRBD2 (7 bases each). The CDR3 spans 14 residues. The germline V and J ends were trimmed by 8 bases and 3 bases, with 16 bases remaining between them. The CDR3 is CASGRDSNKETQYF. In nucleotides, the CDR3 is TGTGCCAGCGGGAGGGACAGTAATAAAGAGACCCAGTACTTC.

This clonotype was seen repeatedly, ten times or more. The V call is TRBV6-1, the J call TRBJ2-5; D perhaps matches TRBD2 (6 bases). The CDR3 contains 15 residues. Looked up from germline, CDR1 is MNHNS and CDR2 is SASEGT. The ends were cut back, 7 bases at V and 1 base at J, with 16 bases in the middle. CDR3 DNA sequence: TGTGCCAGCATAGGAGACGCGACTAGCCAAGAGACCCAGTACTTC. It encodes CASIGDATSQETQYF.

The chain employs TRBV9 and TRBJ2-5; 7 nucleotides align to TRBD2. The CDR3 has 17 amino acids. The germline V gene encodes CDR1 SGDLS and CDR2 YYNGEE. Trimming removed 4 bases from V and 5 bases from J; junction bases left unmatched: 17. The CDR3 DNA reads as TGTGCCAGCAGCCCATCCGGGACTACTCTCTTCGGTGAGACCCAGTACTTC. Its protein product is CASSPSGTTLFGETQYF.

This clonotype was observed at least ten times. The chain uses TRBV20-1 and TRBJ2-7; tentatively, D is TRBD2 (6 bases). Germline CDR1 is DFQATT and CDR2 is SNEGSKA (reference sequence). V was clipped by 5 bases and J by 3 bases, with 20 bases between them. The CDR3 consists of 15 residues. The CDR3 here is CSAHLTRAGNYEQYF. DNA for the CDR3: TGCAGTGCTCACCTGACCAGGGCGGGAAACTACGAGCAGTACTTC.

The chain carries TRBV25-1 and TRBJ2-3; 7 bases fit TRBD2. The CDR3 is made up of 15 amino acids. Germline V lookup: CDR1 MGHDK, CDR2 SYGVNS. Germline trimming cut 3 bases from V and 3 bases from J; bases unmatched to any gene: 6. The CDR3: CASSERGRRTDTQYF. Here the CDR3 DNA reads TGTGCCAGCAGTGAGCGCGGGAGACGGACAGATACGCAGTATTTT. Combining the CDR3 with reference TRBV25-1 and TRBJ2-3 gives the whole variable domain EADIYQTPRYLVIGTGKKITLECSQTMGHDKMYWYQQDPGMELHLIHYSYGVNSTEKGDLSSESTVSRIRTEHFPLTLESARPSHTSQYLCASSERGRRTDTQYFGPGTRLTVL.

There are many counts of this clonotype. The rearrangement joins TRBV6-2 or TRBV6-3 to TRBJ2-5; the match to TRBD2 covers 12 bases. The CDR3 is 17 amino acids. The trim removed 5 bases at V and 5 bases at J, leaving 12 bases unmatched. Germline V gives CDR1 MNHEY, CDR2 SVGEGT. The CDR3 here is CASSALTSGRGRETQYF. Written as DNA, the CDR3 is TGTGCCAGCAGTGCCCTGACTAGCGGGAGAGGGAGGGAGACCCAGTACTTC.

Notes on this clonotype: This may be a read error, as it is one base from a much larger clone. The V and J genes are TRBV29-1 and TRBJ2-7; 7 nucleotides match TRBD2. Germline-derived CDR1 and CDR2 are SQVTM and ANQGSEA. The CDR3 runs 13 residues. V was pared by 5 bases and J by 9 bases, with 13 bases of the junction left unmatched. In DNA form, the CDR3 reads TGCAGCGTTACTGGCGGGAGAGGTCGGGCGCAGTACTTC. Amino acids: CSVTGGRGRAQYF.

This clonotype appeared many times. The rearrangement uses TRBV11-2 and TRBJ1-1; no clear D gene. Looked up from germline, CDR1 is SGHAT and CDR2 is FQNNGV. CDR3 length equals 11 residues. Trimming shortened V by 2 bases and J by 7 bases, and 5 bases separated the two germline ends. The CDR3 DNA reads as TGTGCCAGCAGCTTAAGGAGTGAAGCTTTCTTT. Protein: CASSLRSEAFF.

This clonotype was seen ten or more times. The gene calls are TRBV24-1 and TRBJ1-5, with a possible D match to TRBD1 (5 bases). Looked up from germline, CDR1 is KGHDR and CDR2 is SFDVKD. V lost 10 bases, J lost 7 bases, and 16 bases lay in between. The length of the CDR3 is 13 residues. As DNA, the CDR3 is TGTGCCACTGGTGGAGAATGGGGGCAGCCCCAGCATTTT. This gives the protein CATGGEWGQPQHF.

The chain joins TRBV3-1 to TRBJ1-2, with D possibly matching TRBD1 (6 bases). The CDR3 has 15 amino acids. Trimming stripped 4 bases from V and 1 base from J, with 13 bases between. Germline lookup yields CDR1 LGHDT and CDR2 YNNKEL (reference sequence). The DNA of the CDR3 is TGTGCCAGCAGCCGTACAGTGGGACATAACTATGGCTACACCTTC. Translated: CASSRTVGHNYGYTF.